The 21 T cell receptor beta chains reported below all come from one sample, sequenced in a study of T cell responses to AZD1222 COVID-19 vaccine. Some clones are missing from TCRdb's copy, which holds only in-frame ones; the method was immunoSEQ multiplex PCR. The sample has nearly 95,000 clones, 80% to 90% seen once. Sequencing was performed on peripheral blood, taken 28 days after the second AZD1222 dose. All receptors derive from an adult who received the AZD1222 COVID-19 vaccine.

In this sample, this clone turned up many times. Other DNA sequences from this sample encode an identical CDR3 as well. This chain uses TRBV4-1 with TRBJ2-3; 11 nucleotides line up with TRBD2. The CDR3 has 19 amino acids. V gave up 0 bases and J gave up 1 base; unmatched junction bases: 9. CDR1 and CDR2 from the germline V gene are MGHRA and YSYEKL. The CDR3 loop reads CASSQDRMTSGTGTDTQYF. CDR3 DNA: TGCGCCAGCAGCCAAGATCGGATGACTAGCGGGACGGGCACAGATACGCAGTATTTT.

The chain uses TRBV7-2 and TRBJ2-7; D might be TRBD1 (6 bases). Per the germline V gene, CDR1 is SGHTA and CDR2 is FQGNSA. Trimming cost V 2 bases and J 5 bases, with 13 bases left between them. This CDR3 is built from 14 residues. CDR3 loop: CASSLTAQGHEQYF. The CDR3 DNA sequence: TGTGCCAGCAGCTTAACAGCACAGGGCCACGAGCAGTACTTC.

The chain recombines TRBV20-1 with TRBJ2-5, with D possibly matching TRBD2 (6 bases). This CDR3 is built from 13 residues. Germline loops: CDR1 DFQATT, CDR2 SNEGSKA (reference sequence). Trimming took 3 bases from V and 8 from J, leaving 16 bases between them. In nucleotides, the CDR3 is TGCAGTGCTAGTTCGGGCGGGGAGTTTACCCAGTACTTC. This gives the protein CSASSGGEFTQYF.

Only one count was recorded for this clone. The chain recombines TRBV7-9 with TRBJ2-5; D is ambiguous. V shed 3 bases and J shed 3 bases, with 11 bases lying between them. The germline CDR1 and CDR2 sequences are SEHNR and FQNEAQ (reference sequence). The CDR3 totals 14 residues. The CDR3 protein is CASSLLGIEETQYF. The DNA for the CDR3 is TGTGCCAGCAGCTTGCTAGGGATCGAAGAGACCCAGTACTTC.

J is TRBJ1-1 and V is TRBV19, with TRBD1 identical over 7 bases. With V trimmed by 6 bases and J by 0 bases, 1 base remained unmatched. CDR3 length equals 13 residues. Per germline, CDR1 LNHDA and CDR2 SQIVND (reference sequence). The CDR3: CASRRGLNTEAFF. The CDR3 nucleotides are TGTGCCAGTAGAAGGGGGCTGAACACTGAAGCTTTCTTT.

The chain is built from TRBV10-1 and TRBJ1-5, with D possibly being TRBD1 (6 bases). Trimming took 0 bases from V and 5 from J, leaving 8 bases between them. The CDR3 covers 14 residues. Germline CDR1 WNHNN, CDR2 SYGVQD (reference sequence). The CDR3: CASSESGTHQPQHF. Written as DNA, the CDR3 is TGCGCCAGCAGTGAGTCCGGGACACATCAGCCCCAGCATTTT.

The V and J genes are TRBV24-1 and TRBJ2-1; D uncertain. Germline CDR1 and CDR2: KGHDR and SFDVKD. Trimming left V 4 bases short and J 0 bases short, with 9 bases between. CDR3 length equals 15 residues. The CDR3 is CATSDARSSYNEQFF. CDR3 coding DNA: TGTGCCACCAGTGACGCCAGGAGCTCCTACAATGAGCAGTTCTTC.

This clone came up once. The V gene is TRBV5-1, the J gene TRBJ1-2; D gene uncertain. The CDR3 is made up of 17 amino acids. Per the germline V gene, CDR1 is SGHRS and CDR2 is YFSETQ. Trimming pared 4 bases from V and 3 bases from J, leaving 22 bases between. CDR3 loop: CASSRFSSGTPHYGYTF. CDR3 DNA sequence: TGCGCCAGCAGCCGCTTTTCCTCAGGAACGCCTCACTATGGCTACACCTTC.

The CDR3 is CASSASPRVGDNEQFF. CDR3 coding DNA: TGTGCCAGCAGCGCCAGTCCCCGGGTTGGGGACAATGAGCAGTTCTTC. The V call is TRBV9, the J call TRBJ2-1; no clear D gene. V gave up 3 bases and J gave up 5 bases, with 18 bases separating them. The CDR3 contains 16 residues. Germline-derived CDR1 and CDR2 are SGDLS and YYNGEE.

This rearrangement joins TRBV9 to TRBJ2-3; D is ambiguous. Germline CDR1 is SGDLS and CDR2 is YYNGEE. This CDR3 region has 14 residues. Between the trimmed V and J ends, which lost 4 bases and 0 bases, there was a span of 9 bases. The CDR3 DNA reads as TGTGCCAGCAGCTCCACCCCTAGCACAGATACGCAGTATTTT. Translating it yields CASSSTPSTDTQYF.

CDR3 sequence reads: CASRSPGQTLYGYTF. CDR3 nucleotides: TGTGCCAGCAGAAGTCCGGGACAGACTCTCTATGGCTACACCTTC. V usage is TRBV2 and J usage is TRBJ1-2; 7 bases map to TRBD1. Germline-derived CDR1 and CDR2 are SNHLY and FYNNEI. The ends lost 6 bases at V and 4 bases at J; junction bases unmatched: 11. CDR3 length: 15 residues.

The rearrangement joins TRBV6-5 to TRBJ1-1, with 12 bases aligning to TRBD1. After removal of 6 bases from V and 11 bases from J, the junction contained 10 bases not matched to a gene. CDR3 size: 14 residues. Germline values: CDR1 MNHEY, CDR2 SVGAGI. This chain's CDR3 is CASREGTGGAEAFF. DNA for the CDR3: TGTGCCAGCAGGGAGGGGACAGGGGGCGCGGAGGCTTTCTTT.

This clone has only a few counts. V is TRBV30 and J is TRBJ1-1, with D unclear. This CDR3 is built from 14 residues. Between the trimmed V and J ends, which lost 2 bases and 0 bases, there was a span of 10 bases. Germline lookup yields CDR1 GTSNPN and CDR2 SVGIG (reference sequence). In DNA form, the CDR3 reads TGTGCCTGGAGTAGAATTGGAGTGAACACTGAAGCTTTCTTT. It codes for CAWSRIGVNTEAFF.

The CDR3 DNA reads TGTGCCAGCAGGGTAGGGACAGGGTCGGTACATGAGCAGTTCTTC. Its protein is CASRVGTGSVHEQFF. This chain joins TRBV6-7 and TRBJ2-1, with TRBD1 matching over 9 bases. TRBV6-7 is placed among ORFs of uncertain function. J gave up 8 bases and V 6 bases, and 11 bases lay outside the gene matches. CDR3 length: 15 amino acids.

This chain links TRBV2 with TRBJ1-2; D is possibly TRBD1 (5 bases). From germline, CDR1 is SNHLY and CDR2 FYNNEI. This CDR3 region has 13 residues. V was trimmed by 8 bases and J by 4 bases, leaving 14 bases between them. The CDR3: CASDETASYGYTF. CDR3 in DNA: TGTGCCAGCGACGAGACAGCCAGCTATGGCTACACCTTC.

As to this clone: Other nucleotide sequences in the sample specify the same CDR3. This chain links TRBV5-1 with TRBJ2-5; 12 bases agree with TRBD2. Unmatched junction bases numbered 10, after V lost 2 bases and J lost 5 bases. Germline V gene lookup returns CDR1 SGHRS and CDR2 YFSETQ. The CDR3 totals 17 residues. Here the CDR3 DNA reads TGCGCCAGCAGCTTTGGCTGGACTAGCGGGGTAGGGGAGACCCAGTACTTC. It specifies CASSFGWTSGVGETQYF.

This chain uses TRBV19 with TRBJ2-1; TRBD1 agrees at 10 bases. The CDR3 length is 15 residues. With V trimmed by 4 bases and J by 2 bases, 2 bases remained unmatched. Germline values: CDR1 LNHDA, CDR2 SQIVND (reference sequence). The CDR3 protein is CASSKGQGTYNEQFF. The CDR3 region has the DNA TGTGCCAGTAGTAAGGGACAGGGGACCTACAATGAGCAGTTCTTC.

V usage is TRBV5-1 and J usage is TRBJ1-1, with 7 bases that match TRBD1. In germline, CDR1 is SGHRS, CDR2 YFSETQ. After removal of 4 bases from V and 1 base from J, the junction contained 4 bases not matched to a gene. There are 14 residues in the CDR3. The CDR3 reads CASSPRGANTEAFF. In DNA, the CDR3 is TGCGCCAGCAGCCCCAGGGGGGCGAACACTGAAGCTTTCTTT.

The rearrangement links TRBV4-1 to TRBJ2-1; a possible D gene is TRBD1 (6 bases). V dropped 6 bases and J dropped 1 base, with 13 bases sitting between them. The V gene's germline CDR1 is MGHRA and CDR2 YSYEKL. The CDR3 extends over 15 amino acids. The CDR3 DNA reads as TGCGCCAGCAGTCCGATGGGACAATCCTACAATGAGCAGTTCTTC. It is translated as CASSPMGQSYNEQFF.

This rearrangement joins TRBV7-8 to TRBJ2-7; the D is unclear. Germline-derived CDR1 and CDR2 are SGHVS and FQNEAQ. The V and J ends lost 5 bases and 5 bases respectively, with 7 bases between them. This CDR3 contains 11 residues. The CDR3 sequence: CASSTQDEQYF. CDR3 nucleotides: TGTGCCAGCAGCACTCAGGACGAGCAGTACTTC.

This clone was picked up a small number of times. This chain joins TRBV9 and TRBJ1-5; D remains ambiguous. The V end was cut by 3 bases, the J end by 5 bases, with 12 bases between. The CDR3 extends over 14 amino acids. Germline CDR1 reads SGDLS; CDR2 reads YYNGEE. The CDR3 DNA follows: TGTGCCAGCAGCGCCCTGGCAGACCATCAGCCCCAGCATTTT. It specifies CASSALADHQPQHF.